This record looks at one T cell receptor beta chain sequence and its context. These data are taken from a study of blood T cell repertoires in COVID-19. The authors' processing: Reference gene primer amplification in the assay estimated nucleated cell counts. Data came from immunoSEQ multiplex PCR; TCRdb stores just in-frame clones and leaves some out. That table furnishes V, J and clone size, whereas the DNA furnished D and trimming. The sample lists about 59,000 clones; 75% to 95% were seen once. The V segment lost 1 base and the J segment 6 bases; nucleotides outside the gene matches: 7. CDR3 length: 15 amino acids. Germline V gene sequence: CDR1 LNHNV, CDR2 YYDKDF (reference sequence).

Source material: peripheral blood. The sequence derives from a man older than 75 with acute or convalescent COVID-19. The chain combines TRBV15 with TRBJ1-2; 8 nucleotides line up with TRBD1. DNA for the CDR3: TGTGCCACCAGCAGAGGCTTCGGACAGGGACATGGCTACACCTTC. Translating it yields CATSRGFGQGHGYTF.